The sample holds a few counts of the clone carrying this T cell receptor (beta chain). This sample was taken from a study of response to subunit inactivated influenza vaccine. The V end was cut by 5 bases, the J end by 2 bases, with 12 bases between. The CDR3 runs to 14 residues. Germline-derived CDR1 and CDR2 are SGHAT and FQNNGV. TCRdb reprocessed the RT-PCR reads via MiXCR and lists one record per CDR3 protein. Among about 650,000 distinct CDR3 sequences, 15% to 19% were seen once, and the ten largest hold around a tenth. The V and J genes are TRBV11-2 and TRBJ1-2; D may be TRBD1 (6 bases). The input for sequencing was PBMCs from blood, taken 11 to 12 days after vaccination. This sequence originates from a man in his fifties who received an inactivated influenza vaccine. The CDR3 DNA sequence: TGTGCCAGCAGCCCCGCAGGGGACAACTATGGCTACACCTTC. It is translated as CASSPAGDNYGYTF.